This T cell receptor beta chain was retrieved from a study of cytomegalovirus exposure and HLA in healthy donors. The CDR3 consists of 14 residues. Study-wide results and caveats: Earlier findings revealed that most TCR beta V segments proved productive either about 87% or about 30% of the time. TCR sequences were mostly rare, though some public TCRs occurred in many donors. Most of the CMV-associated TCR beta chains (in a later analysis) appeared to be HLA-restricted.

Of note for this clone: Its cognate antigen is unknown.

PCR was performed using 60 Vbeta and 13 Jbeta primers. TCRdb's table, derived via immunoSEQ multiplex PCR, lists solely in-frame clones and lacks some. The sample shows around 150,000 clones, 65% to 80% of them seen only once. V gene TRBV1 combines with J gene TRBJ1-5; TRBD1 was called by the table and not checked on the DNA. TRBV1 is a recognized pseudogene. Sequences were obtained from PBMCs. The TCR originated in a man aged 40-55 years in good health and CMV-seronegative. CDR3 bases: TGCACCAGCAGCCAGGGCAATGAATGCCAGCCCCAGCATTTT. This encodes CTSSQGNECQPQHF.